The next 11 T cell receptor beta chains were all read from a single sample in a study of CD8 T cells in ankylosing spondylitis. MiXCR was run by TCRdb on the 5' RACE reads, yielding one entry per CDR3 protein. This sample has about 130,000 distinct CDR3 sequences, with roughly 15% found just once. Sequencing input: blood, either unsorted or a sorted T cell fraction (not recorded which). These receptors originate from a female donor with ankylosing spondylitis or in good health (not recorded which).

This clonotype was seen more than once but under ten times. This chain links TRBV19 with TRBJ2-1, with 7 bases matching TRBD2. Germline CDR1 and CDR2: LNHDA and SQIVND (reference sequence). The CDR3 is 16 amino acids. The V segment lost 5 bases and the J segment 7 bases; nucleotides outside the gene matches: 14. The CDR3 DNA is TGTGCCAGTAGTGCCCGGACTGGGCCCGGGAGGAATGAGCAGTTCTTC. Translating it yields CASSARTGPGRNEQFF.

Notes on this clonotype: Possible read error: a much larger clone is one base away. This chain uses TRBV5-1 with TRBJ2-7; 7 positions match TRBD1. V dropped 6 bases and J dropped 5; count of bases not matched to a gene: 11. CDR1 SGHRS and CDR2 YFSETQ come from the germline V gene. The length of the CDR3 is 14 residues. CDR3 residues: CASNFMQGEDEQYF. The CDR3 DNA is TGCGCCAGCAACTTCATGCAGGGGGAAGACGAGCAGTACTTC.

The V gene is TRBV18, the J gene TRBJ2-2; D is ambiguous. V shed 3 bases and J shed 5 bases, with 7 bases lying between them. Per germline, CDR1 KGHSH and CDR2 LQKENI. This CDR3 contains 13 residues. The CDR3 loop is CASSPFGTGELFF. CDR3 in DNA: TGTGCCAGCTCACCGTTTGGAACCGGGGAGCTGTTTTTT. The full variable domain, completed using reference TRBV18 and TRBJ2-2, is NAGVMQNPRHLVRRRGQEARLRCSPMKGHSHVYWYRQLPEEGLKFMVYLQKENIIDESGMPKERFSAEFPKEGPSILRIQQVVRGDSAAYFCASSPFGTGELFFGEGSRLTVL.

This clonotype came up a few times. The rearrangement uses TRBV20-1 and TRBJ2-7, with a weak D call TRBD2 (6 bases). The CDR3 has 14 amino acids. Germline values: CDR1 DFQATT, CDR2 SNEGSKA (reference sequence). With 3 bases removed from V and 6 bases from J, the gap between germline ends came to 18 bases. In nucleotides, the CDR3 is TGCAGTGCTAGGCGTGTGGAGGGGTTTCCCGAGCAGTACTTC. As protein: CSARRVEGFPEQYF.

This clonotype appeared a few times. The V call is TRBV20-1, the J call TRBJ2-1; 13 positions agree with TRBD2. Germline V gene lookup returns CDR1 DFQATT and CDR2 SNEGSKA (reference sequence). The CDR3 is 16 residues long. The J segment lost 1 base and the V segment lost 5 bases, leaving 5 bases of the junction unmatched. The chain's CDR3 is CSAQTSGGLSYNEQFF. The CDR3 DNA reads TGCAGTGCTCAGACTAGCGGGGGGCTATCCTACAATGAGCAGTTCTTC.

The chain joins TRBV18 to TRBJ1-2, with D possibly being TRBD1 (5 bases). Germline V gene lookup returns CDR1 KGHSH and CDR2 LQKENI. V dropped 5 bases and J dropped 5 bases, with 12 bases sitting between them. This CDR3 spans 13 amino acids. The DNA of the CDR3 is TGTGCCAGCTCAGTGGAAGACAGATATGGCTACACCTTC. Translated, it gives CASSVEDRYGYTF.

This clonotype was seen ten or more times. This chain uses TRBV15 with TRBJ2-7, with TRBD2 matching 7 bases. This CDR3 region has 16 residues. The germline V gene encodes CDR1 LNHNV and CDR2 YYDKDF (reference sequence). V lost 0 bases and J lost 2; bases outside the gene matches: 7. This chain's CDR3 is CATSRDAASGPYEQYF. As DNA, the CDR3 is TGTGCCACCAGCAGAGATGCGGCTAGCGGTCCCTACGAGCAGTACTTC.

This clonotype came up a few times. The V and J genes are TRBV29-1 and TRBJ2-3; no firm D call. The germline V gene has CDR1 SQVTM and CDR2 ANQGSEA. With 2 bases removed from V and 5 bases from J, the gap between germline ends came to 11 bases. The CDR3 contains 13 residues. The CDR3 DNA sequence: TGCAGCGTTGAATACGGGCAAGAAGATACGCAGTATTTT. This encodes CSVEYGQEDTQYF.

The chain links TRBV10-2 to TRBJ2-5, with D perhaps given as TRBD1 or TRBD2 (5 bases each). Germline V gene data show CDR1 as WSHSY and CDR2 as SAAADI. The CDR3 has 12 residues. Trimming pared 4 bases from V and 5 bases from J, leaving 8 bases between. Written as DNA, the CDR3 is TGCGCCAGCAGTGCTTGGGACGAGACCCAGTACTTC. Amino acids: CASSAWDETQYF.

The rearrangement uses TRBV5-1 and TRBJ2-7, with D possibly matching TRBD2 (5 bases). Germline CDR1 reads SGHRS; CDR2 reads YFSETQ. V was clipped by 0 bases and J by 4 bases, with 14 bases between them. The length of the CDR3 is 15 residues. The CDR3 DNA sequence: TGCGCCAGCAGCTTGGGAGGGTCTCCCGCTTACGAGCAGTACTTC. It yields the protein CASSLGGSPAYEQYF.

Many counts were recorded for this clonotype. The chain carries TRBV4-2 and TRBJ1-1, with 7 positions matching TRBD1. Looked up from germline, CDR1 is LGHNA and CDR2 is YNFKEQ. V shed 3 bases and J 1 base; nucleotides not matched to a gene: 5. CDR3 length equals 15 residues. The CDR3 here is CASSHPGQTNTEAFF. In DNA form, the CDR3 reads TGTGCCAGCAGCCACCCGGGACAGACGAACACTGAAGCTTTCTTT.